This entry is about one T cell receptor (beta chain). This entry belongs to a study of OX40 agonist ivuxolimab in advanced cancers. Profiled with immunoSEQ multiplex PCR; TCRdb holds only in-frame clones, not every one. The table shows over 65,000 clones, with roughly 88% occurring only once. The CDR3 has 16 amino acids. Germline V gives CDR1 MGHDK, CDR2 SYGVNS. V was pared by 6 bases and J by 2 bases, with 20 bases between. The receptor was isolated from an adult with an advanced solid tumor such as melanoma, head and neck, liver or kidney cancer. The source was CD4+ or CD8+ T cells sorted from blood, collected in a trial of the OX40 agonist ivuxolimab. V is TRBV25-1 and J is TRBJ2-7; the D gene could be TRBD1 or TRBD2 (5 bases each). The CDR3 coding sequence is TGTGCCAGCAGCCGGACCTCGGGGACGGTCACCTACGAGCAGTACTTC. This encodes CASSRTSGTVTYEQYF.